This T cell receptor beta chain was sequenced during a study of cytomegalovirus exposure and HLA in healthy donors. Study-level findings and limits: The study dropped some indistinguishable V segments, TRBV6-2 and TRBV6-3 among them. It was in a later analysis that TCR association rates were seen to vary by HLA locus, highest for DRB1 and lowest for HLA-C. The study put 150 to 200 TCR beta chains on its list as cytomegalovirus-associated.

Germline loops: CDR1 SGHTA, CDR2 FQGNSA. V was trimmed by 4 bases and J by 10 bases, leaving 14 bases between them. The CDR3 is 13 residues long. A note on this clone: Its antigen is not known.

It was with 60 Vbeta and 13 Jbeta primers that the PCR ran. Sequencing was performed with immunoSEQ multiplex PCR; in TCRdb, only in-frame clones are kept and a portion is missing. The sample carries fewer than 200,000 clones, around 75% recorded once. The chain carries TRBV7-2 and TRBJ2-1; D perhaps matches TRBD1 (6 bases). Sequenced sample: PBMCs. The TCR was taken from a man aged 18 to 29 in good health and CMV-seronegative. CDR3 amino acids: CASSSSGVREQFF. The CDR3 region has the DNA TGTGCCAGCAGCTCCTCAGGGGTTCGAGAGCAGTTCTTC.